This T cell receptor (beta chain) was retrieved from a study of blood T cell repertoires in COVID-19. The overall study: Spain, Italy and the United States supplied samples that represented acute and convalescent COVID-19. PBMCs, B-cell-depleted T cells, or T cells were the source of the cDNA or gDNA that made up the material.

Per the germline V gene, CDR1 is SGHAT and CDR2 is FQNNGV. The CDR3 spans 14 residues. V was clipped by 5 bases and J by 7 bases, with 15 bases between them. Profiled with immunoSEQ multiplex PCR; TCRdb holds only in-frame clones, not every one. The table includes 240,000 or so clones, approximately 83% detected once. This clonotype was sampled from a woman aged 25 to 39 who had recovered from COVID-19. The chain combines TRBV11-2 with TRBJ2-1; no definite D call. The sequenced sample was peripheral blood. CDR3 in amino acids: CASSPEAFPNEQFF. The CDR3 DNA is TGTGCCAGCAGCCCCGAGGCATTTCCGAATGAGCAGTTCTTC.